The present T cell receptor (beta chain) was sequenced within a study of shared clonotypes between healthy human individuals. There were no recent acute infections or vaccinations among the donors, who were healthy HIV-negative adults. As concerns this clone: Its antigen remains unknown.

Profiled with immunoSEQ multiplex PCR; TCRdb holds only in-frame clones, not every one. The sample has some 2,400,000 clones, about 94% seen once. The germline V gene encodes CDR1 WNHNN and CDR2 SYGVQD (reference sequence). The CDR3 runs 15 residues. The V segment lost 7 bases and the J segment 3 bases; nucleotides outside the gene matches: 7. Study results and limitations: It was observed that roughly 5.4% of naive CD4 clonotypes were shared across four donors.

The material sequenced was naive CD4+ T cells sorted from blood. As for subset: CD45RA+ positively selected. This sequence was found in a man aged 18 to 29 in good health. This chain joins TRBV10-1 and TRBJ2-3; 10 bases map to TRBD2. CDR3 loop: CASTSGGAGTDTQYF. CDR3 DNA: TGCGCCAGCACAAGCGGGGGGGCCGGGACAGATACGCAGTATTTT.